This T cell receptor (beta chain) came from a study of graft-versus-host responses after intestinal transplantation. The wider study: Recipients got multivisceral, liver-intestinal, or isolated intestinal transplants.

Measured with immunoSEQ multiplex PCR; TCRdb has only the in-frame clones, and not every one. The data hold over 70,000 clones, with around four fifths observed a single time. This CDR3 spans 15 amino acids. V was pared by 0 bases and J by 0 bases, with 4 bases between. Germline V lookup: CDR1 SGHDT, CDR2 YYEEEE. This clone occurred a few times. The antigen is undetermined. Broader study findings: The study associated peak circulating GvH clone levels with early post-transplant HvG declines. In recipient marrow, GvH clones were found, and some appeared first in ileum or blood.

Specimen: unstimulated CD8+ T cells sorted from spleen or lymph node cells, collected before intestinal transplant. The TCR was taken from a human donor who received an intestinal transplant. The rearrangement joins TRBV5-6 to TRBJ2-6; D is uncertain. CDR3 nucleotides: TGTGCCAGCAGCTTGGGACACTCTGGGGCCAACGTCCTGACTTTC. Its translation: CASSLGHSGANVLTF. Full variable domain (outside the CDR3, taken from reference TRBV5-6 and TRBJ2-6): DAGVTQSPTHLIKTRGQQVTLRCSPKSGHDTVSWYQQALGQGPQFIFQYYEEEERQRGNFPDRFSGHQFPNYSSELNVNALLLGDSALYLCASSLGHSGANVLTFGAGSRLTVL.